These T cell receptor delta chains were read from a single sample in a study of delta chains in infants with herpesvirus infections. TCRdb reran clone calling via CATT on the RT-PCR reads. Among around 180 delta-chain clones, roughly a sixth were seen once, and the ten largest hold about 99%. The sequencing used peripheral blood, collected at time point 3 of longitudinal follow-up. The receptors shown here come from a human donor who was a Ugandan infant, either HIV-exposed or HIV-unexposed (not recorded which). Each CDR3 is given with its conserved first and last residue. The D gene is left open where the match is weak. Clone size is given for some rows only: seen once, a few or many times, or a class if the clone is expanded.

V: TRDV2; D: TRDD3; size: NA; J: TRDJ1; DNA: TGTGCCTGTGACCTACCCCTCAAACTGGGGGATACGTTTTCCGATAAACTCATCTTT; CDR3: CACDLPLKLGDTFSDKLIF
V: TRDV1; D: NA; size: NA; J: TRDJ1; DNA: TGTGCTCTTGGGGACTCAATTGATTTTACCATCTATAACGATAAACTCATCTTT; CDR3: CALGDSIDFTIYNDKLIF
V: TRDV1; D: TRDD3; size: NA; J: TRDJ1; DNA: TGTGCTCTTGGGGAGGCTACGTTTTACTGGGGGATACACCTCACCGATAAACTCATCTTT; CDR3: CALGEATFYWGIHLTDKLIF
V: TRDV1; D: TRDD3; size: NA; J: TRDJ1; DNA: TGTGCTCTTGGGGAATCTGGGGGCTTCACCGATAAACTCATCTTT; CDR3: CALGESGGFTDKLIF
V: TRDV2; D: TRDD3; size: hyperexpanded; J: TRDJ3; DNA: TGTGCCTGTGACAGTACTGGGGGATACAGCTGGGACACCCGACAGATGTTTTTC; CDR3: CACDSTGGYSWDTRQMFF
V: TRDV2; D: TRDD3; size: NA; J: TRDJ1; DNA: TGTGCCTGTGACACCGTCCTACAACTGGGGGATACCCGTACCGATAAACTCATCTTT; CDR3: CACDTVLQLGDTRTDKLIF
V: TRDV2; D: NA; size: once; J: TRDJ1; DNA: TGTGCCTGTGACATATTTCCTAAAGAAGAACTCATCTTT; CDR3: CACDIFPKEELIF
V: TRDV1; D: TRDD3; size: NA; J: TRDJ1; DNA: TGTGCTCTTGGGGCCGACTCTTCCGACAACTGGGGGTCTTCCGATAAACTCATCTTT; CDR3: CALGADSSDNWGSSDKLIF
V: TRDV3; D: NA; size: NA; J: TRDJ1; DNA: TGTGCTAAAGGTGTGGTGGGAGTTTCCGATAAACTCATCTTT; CDR3: CAKGVVGVSDKLIF
V: TRDV2; D: TRDD3; size: NA; J: TRDJ2; DNA: TGTGCCTGTGACACTGGGGGATACTTGACAGCACAACTCTTCTTT; CDR3: CACDTGGYLTAQLFF
V: TRDV1; D: TRDD3; size: NA; J: TRDJ1; DNA: TGTGCTCTTGGGGACGTTGGCCTTCCTAACTGGGGGATACGAGGTGCTGATAAACTCATCTTT; CDR3: CALGDVGLPNWGIRGADKLIF
V: TRDV1; D: TRDD3; size: hyperexpanded; J: TRDJ1; DNA: TGTGCTCTTGGGGAATCTGGGGGCTTCACCCCTCACACCGATAAACTCATCTTT; CDR3: CALGESGGFTPHTDKLIF